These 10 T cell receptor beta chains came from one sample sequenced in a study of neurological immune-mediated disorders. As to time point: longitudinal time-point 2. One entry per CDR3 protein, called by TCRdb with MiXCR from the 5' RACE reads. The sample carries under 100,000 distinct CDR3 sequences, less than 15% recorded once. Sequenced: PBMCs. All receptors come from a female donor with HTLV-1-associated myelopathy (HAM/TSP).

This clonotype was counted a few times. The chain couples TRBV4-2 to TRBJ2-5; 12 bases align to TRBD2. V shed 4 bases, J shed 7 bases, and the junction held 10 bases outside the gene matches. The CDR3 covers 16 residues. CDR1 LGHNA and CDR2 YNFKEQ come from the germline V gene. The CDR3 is CASSLELAGGTGTQYF. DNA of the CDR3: TGTGCCAGCAGCCTTGAACTAGCGGGGGGAACGGGGACCCAGTACTTC.

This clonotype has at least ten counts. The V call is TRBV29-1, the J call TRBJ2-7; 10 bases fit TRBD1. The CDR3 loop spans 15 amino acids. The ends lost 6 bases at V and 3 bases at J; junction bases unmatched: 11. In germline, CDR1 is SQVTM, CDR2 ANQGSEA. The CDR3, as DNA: TGCAGCGTCCGATCCGGGACAGGGGAAAGCTACGAGCAGTACTTC. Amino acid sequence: CSVRSGTGESYEQYF.

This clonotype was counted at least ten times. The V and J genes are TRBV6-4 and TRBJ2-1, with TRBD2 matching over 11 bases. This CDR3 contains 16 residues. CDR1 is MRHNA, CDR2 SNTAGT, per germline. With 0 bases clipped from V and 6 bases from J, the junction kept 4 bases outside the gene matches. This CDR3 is CASSDSLAGGLNEQFF. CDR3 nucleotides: TGTGCCAGCAGTGACTCCCTAGCGGGGGGCCTCAATGAGCAGTTCTTC.

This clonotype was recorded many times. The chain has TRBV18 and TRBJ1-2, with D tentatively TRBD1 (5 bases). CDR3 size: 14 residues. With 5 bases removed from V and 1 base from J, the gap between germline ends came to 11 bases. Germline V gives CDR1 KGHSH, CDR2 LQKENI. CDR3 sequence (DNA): TGTGCCAGCTCAGAGGGACGGAGTAACTATGGCTACACCTTC. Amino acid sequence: CASSEGRSNYGYTF.

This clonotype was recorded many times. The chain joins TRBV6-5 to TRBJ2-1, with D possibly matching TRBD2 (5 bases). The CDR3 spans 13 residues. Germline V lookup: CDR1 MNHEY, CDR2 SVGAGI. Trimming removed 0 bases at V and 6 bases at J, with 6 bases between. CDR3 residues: CASSYSAGNEQFF. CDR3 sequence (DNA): TGTGCCAGCAGTTACTCGGCGGGCAATGAGCAGTTCTTC.

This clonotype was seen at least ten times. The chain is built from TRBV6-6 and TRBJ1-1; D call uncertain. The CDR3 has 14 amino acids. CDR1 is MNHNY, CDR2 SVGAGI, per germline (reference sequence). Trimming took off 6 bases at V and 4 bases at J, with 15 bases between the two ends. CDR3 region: CASRIPGPGTEAFF. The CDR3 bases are TGTGCCAGCAGAATACCGGGCCCCGGCACTGAAGCTTTCTTT.

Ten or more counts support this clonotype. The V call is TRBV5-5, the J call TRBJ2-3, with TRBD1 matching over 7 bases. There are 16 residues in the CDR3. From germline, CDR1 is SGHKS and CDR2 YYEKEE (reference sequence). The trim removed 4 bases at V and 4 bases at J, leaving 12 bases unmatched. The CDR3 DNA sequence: TGTGCCAGCAGCGGCGACAGGGCGACGTTGGCAGATACGCAGTATTTT. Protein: CASSGDRATLADTQYF.

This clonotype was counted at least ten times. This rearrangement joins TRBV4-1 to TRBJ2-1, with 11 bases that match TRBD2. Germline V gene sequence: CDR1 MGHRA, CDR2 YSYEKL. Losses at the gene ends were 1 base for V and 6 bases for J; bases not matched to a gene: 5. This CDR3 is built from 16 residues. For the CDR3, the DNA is TGCGCCAGCAGCCAAGGACTAGCGGGGCCCTCCAATGAGCAGTTCTTC. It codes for CASSQGLAGPSNEQFF.

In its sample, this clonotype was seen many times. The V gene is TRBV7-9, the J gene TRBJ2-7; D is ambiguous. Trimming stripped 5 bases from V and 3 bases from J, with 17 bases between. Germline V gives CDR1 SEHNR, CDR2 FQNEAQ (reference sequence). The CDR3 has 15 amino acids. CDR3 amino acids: CASSQTGSGYYEQYF. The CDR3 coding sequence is TGTGCCAGCAGCCAGACCGGGTCGGGCTACTACGAGCAGTACTTC.

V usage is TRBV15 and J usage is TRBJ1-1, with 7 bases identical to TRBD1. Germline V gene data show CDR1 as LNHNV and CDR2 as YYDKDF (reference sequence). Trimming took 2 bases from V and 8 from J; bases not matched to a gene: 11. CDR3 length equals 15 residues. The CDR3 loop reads CATSRNNRGLGEAFF. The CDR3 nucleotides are TGTGCCACCAGCAGAAATAACAGGGGTTTAGGCGAAGCTTTCTTT.